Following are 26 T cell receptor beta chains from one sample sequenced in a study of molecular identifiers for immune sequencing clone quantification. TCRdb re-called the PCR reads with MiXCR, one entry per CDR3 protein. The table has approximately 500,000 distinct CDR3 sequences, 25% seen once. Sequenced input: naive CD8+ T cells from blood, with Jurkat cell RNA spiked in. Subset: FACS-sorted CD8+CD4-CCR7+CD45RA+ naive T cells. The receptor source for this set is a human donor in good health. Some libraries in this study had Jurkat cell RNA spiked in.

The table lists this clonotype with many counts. CDR3 residues: CASSKGQGDQETQYF. CDR3 coding DNA: TGTGCCAGCAGTAAGGGACAGGGGGACCAAGAGACCCAGTACTTC. This chain connects TRBV25-1 to TRBJ2-5; 11 bases agree with TRBD1. The CDR3 has 15 amino acids. V dropped 5 bases and J dropped 0; count of bases not matched to a gene: 2. Germline V lookup: CDR1 MGHDK, CDR2 SYGVNS.

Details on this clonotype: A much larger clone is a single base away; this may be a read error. The CDR3 is CARSQDGDVHEKLFF. For the CDR3, the DNA is TGCGCCAGAAGCCAGGATGGGGACGTTCATGAAAAACTGTTTTTT. This rearrangement joins TRBV4-3 to TRBJ1-4; TRBD1 might be the D (5 bases). Germline CDR1 and CDR2: LGHNA and YSLEER. CDR3 size: 15 residues.

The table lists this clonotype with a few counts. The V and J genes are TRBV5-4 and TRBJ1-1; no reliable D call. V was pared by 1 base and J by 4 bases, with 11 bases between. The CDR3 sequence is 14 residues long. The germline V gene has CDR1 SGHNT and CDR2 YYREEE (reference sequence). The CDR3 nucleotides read TGTGCCAGCAGCTTGTCATGGGGAGGCACTGAAGCTTTCTTT. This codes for CASSLSWGGTEAFF.

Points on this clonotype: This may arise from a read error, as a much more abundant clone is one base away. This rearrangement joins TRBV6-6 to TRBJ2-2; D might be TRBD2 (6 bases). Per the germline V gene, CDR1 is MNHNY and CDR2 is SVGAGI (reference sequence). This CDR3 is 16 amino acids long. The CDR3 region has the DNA TGTGCCAGCACCCCGCTCATCGGGGGTCATACCGGGGAGCTGCTTTTT. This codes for CASTPLIGGHTGELLF.

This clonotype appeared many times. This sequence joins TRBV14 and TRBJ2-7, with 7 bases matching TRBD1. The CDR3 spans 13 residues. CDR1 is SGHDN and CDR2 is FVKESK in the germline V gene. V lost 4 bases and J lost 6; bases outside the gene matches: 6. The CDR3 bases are TGTGCCAGCAGCCCCAGGGGGTACTCCGAGCAGTACTTC. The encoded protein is CASSPRGYSEQYF.

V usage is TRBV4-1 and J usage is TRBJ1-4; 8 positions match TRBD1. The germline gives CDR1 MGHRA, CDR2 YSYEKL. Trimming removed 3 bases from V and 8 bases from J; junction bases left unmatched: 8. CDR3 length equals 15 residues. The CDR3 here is CASSHATGELEKLFF. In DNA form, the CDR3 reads TGCGCCAGCAGCCACGCGACAGGGGAATTGGAAAAACTGTTTTTT.

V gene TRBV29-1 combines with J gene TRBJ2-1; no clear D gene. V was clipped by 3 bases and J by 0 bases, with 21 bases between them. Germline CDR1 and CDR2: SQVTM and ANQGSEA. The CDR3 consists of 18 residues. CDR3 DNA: TGCAGCGTTGAGGGCGAGATACGTCTTTCCATCTCCTACAATGAGCAGTTCTTC. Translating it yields CSVEGEIRLSISYNEQFF.

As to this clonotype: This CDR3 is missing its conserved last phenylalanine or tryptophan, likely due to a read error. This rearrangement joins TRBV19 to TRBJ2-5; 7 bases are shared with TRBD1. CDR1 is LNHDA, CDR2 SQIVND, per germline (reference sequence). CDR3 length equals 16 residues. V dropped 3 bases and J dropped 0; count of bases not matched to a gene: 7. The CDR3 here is CASSMGDRSYQETQYL. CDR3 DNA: TGTGCCAGTAGTATGGGGGACAGATCGTACCAAGAGACCCAGTACCTC.

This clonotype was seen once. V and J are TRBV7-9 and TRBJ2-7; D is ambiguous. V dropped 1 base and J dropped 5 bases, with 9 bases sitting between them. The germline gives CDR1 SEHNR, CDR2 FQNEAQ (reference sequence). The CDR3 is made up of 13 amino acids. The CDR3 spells CASSLGVVDEQYF. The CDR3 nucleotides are TGTGCCAGCAGCTTAGGGGTTGTGGACGAGCAGTACTTC. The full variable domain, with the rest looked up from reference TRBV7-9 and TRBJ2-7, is DTGVSQNPRHKITKRGQNVTFRCDPISEHNRLYWYRQTLGQGPEFLTYFQNEAQLEKSRLLSDRFSAERPKGSFSTLEIQRTEQGDSAMYLCASSLGVVDEQYFGPGTRLTVT.

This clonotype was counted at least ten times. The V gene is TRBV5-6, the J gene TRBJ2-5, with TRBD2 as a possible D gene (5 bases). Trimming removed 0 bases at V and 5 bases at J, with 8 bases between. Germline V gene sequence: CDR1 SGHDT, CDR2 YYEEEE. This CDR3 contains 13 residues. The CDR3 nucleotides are TGTGCCAGCAGCTTGGCTAGCTACGAGACCCAGTACTTC. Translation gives CASSLASYETQYF.

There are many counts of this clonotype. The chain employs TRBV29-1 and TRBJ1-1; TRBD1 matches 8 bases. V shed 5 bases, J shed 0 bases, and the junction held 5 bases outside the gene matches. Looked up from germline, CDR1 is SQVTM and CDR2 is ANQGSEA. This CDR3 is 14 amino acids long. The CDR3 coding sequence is TGCAGCGTTATAGGACAGGGTATGAACACTGAAGCTTTCTTT. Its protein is CSVIGQGMNTEAFF.

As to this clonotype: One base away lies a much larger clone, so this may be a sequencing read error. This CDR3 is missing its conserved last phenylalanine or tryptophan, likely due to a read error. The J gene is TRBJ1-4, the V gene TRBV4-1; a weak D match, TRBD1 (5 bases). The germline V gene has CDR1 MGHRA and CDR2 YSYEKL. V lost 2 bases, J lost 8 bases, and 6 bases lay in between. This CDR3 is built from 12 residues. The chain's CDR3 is CASSQSGEKLFL. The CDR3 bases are TGCGCCAGCAGCCAATCAGGGGAAAAACTGTTTTTA.

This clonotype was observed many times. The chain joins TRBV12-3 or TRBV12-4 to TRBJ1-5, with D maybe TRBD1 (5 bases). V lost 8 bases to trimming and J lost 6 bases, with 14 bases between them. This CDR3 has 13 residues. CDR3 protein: CASVAGPSQPQHF. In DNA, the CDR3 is TGTGCCAGCGTGGCGGGGCCCAGTCAGCCCCAGCATTTT.

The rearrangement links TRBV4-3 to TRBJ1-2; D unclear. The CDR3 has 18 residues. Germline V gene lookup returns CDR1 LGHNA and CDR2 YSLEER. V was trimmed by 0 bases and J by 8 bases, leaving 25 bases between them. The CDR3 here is CASSQDLGGVYAQRGYTF. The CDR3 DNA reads TGCGCCAGCAGCCAAGATCTCGGAGGAGTATATGCTCAGAGGGGCTACACCTTC.

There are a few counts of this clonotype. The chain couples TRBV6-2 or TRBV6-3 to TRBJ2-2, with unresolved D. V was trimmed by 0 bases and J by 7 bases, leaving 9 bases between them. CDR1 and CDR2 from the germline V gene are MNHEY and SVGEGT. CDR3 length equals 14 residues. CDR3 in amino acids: CASSYSGPLGELFF. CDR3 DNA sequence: TGTGCCAGCAGTTACTCCGGACCCCTCGGGGAGCTGTTTTTT.

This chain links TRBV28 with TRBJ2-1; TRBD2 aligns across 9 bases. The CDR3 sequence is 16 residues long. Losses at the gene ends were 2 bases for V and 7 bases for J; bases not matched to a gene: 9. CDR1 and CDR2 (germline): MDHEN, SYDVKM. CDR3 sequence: CASSLGAGGSRNEQFF. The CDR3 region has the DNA TGTGCCAGCAGTTTAGGGGCGGGAGGGTCTAGGAATGAGCAGTTCTTC.

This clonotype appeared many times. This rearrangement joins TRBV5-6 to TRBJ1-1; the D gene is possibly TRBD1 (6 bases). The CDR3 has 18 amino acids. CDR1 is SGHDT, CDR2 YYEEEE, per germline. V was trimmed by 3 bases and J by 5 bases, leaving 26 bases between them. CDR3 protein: CASSSPLIQGSPGTEAFF. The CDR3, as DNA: TGTGCCAGCAGCTCACCTCTAATACAGGGTTCCCCGGGAACTGAAGCTTTCTTT.

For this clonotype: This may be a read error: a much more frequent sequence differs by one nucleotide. CDR3 amino acids: CASTGVTTEAFF. Here the CDR3 DNA reads TGTGCCAGCACTGGGGTGACCACTGAAGCTTTCTTT. The chain employs TRBV7-9 and TRBJ1-1; D not certain. From germline, CDR1 is SEHNR and CDR2 FQNEAQ (reference sequence). Trimming removed 7 bases from V and 4 bases from J, with 10 bases in between. The CDR3 extends over 12 amino acids.

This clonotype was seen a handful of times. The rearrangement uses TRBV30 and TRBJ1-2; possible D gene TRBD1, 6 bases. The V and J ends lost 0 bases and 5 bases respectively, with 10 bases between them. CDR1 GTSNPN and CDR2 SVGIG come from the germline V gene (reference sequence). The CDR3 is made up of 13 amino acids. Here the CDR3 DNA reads TGTGCCTGGAGTGTAGGGACACCTTATGGCTACACCTTC. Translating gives CAWSVGTPYGYTF.

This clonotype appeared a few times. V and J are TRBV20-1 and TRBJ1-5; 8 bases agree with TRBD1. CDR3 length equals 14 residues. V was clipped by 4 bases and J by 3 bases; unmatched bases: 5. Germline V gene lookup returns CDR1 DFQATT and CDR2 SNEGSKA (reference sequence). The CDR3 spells CSATDREYNQPQHF. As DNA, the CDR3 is TGCAGTGCTACGGACAGGGAATACAATCAGCCCCAGCATTTT.

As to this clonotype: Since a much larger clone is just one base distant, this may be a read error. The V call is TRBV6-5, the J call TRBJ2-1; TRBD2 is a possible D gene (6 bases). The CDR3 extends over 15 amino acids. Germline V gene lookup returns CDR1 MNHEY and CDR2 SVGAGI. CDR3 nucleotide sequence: TGTGCCAGCAGGAGAGCGGGCAGCTCCTACAATGAGCAGCTCTTC. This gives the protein CASRRAGSSYNEQLF.

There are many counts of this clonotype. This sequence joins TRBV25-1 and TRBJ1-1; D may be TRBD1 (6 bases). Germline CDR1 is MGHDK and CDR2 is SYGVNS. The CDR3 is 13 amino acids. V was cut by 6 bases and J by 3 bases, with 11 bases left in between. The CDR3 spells CASSEDSDTEAFF. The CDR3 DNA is TGTGCCAGCAGCGAGGACAGTGACACTGAAGCTTTCTTT.

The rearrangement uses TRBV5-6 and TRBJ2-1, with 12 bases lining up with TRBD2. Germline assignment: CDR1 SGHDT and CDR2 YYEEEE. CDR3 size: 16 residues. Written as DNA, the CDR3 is TGTCCCACCAGCTCCGTGCCTAGCGGGGGGGGGGATGAGCAGTTCTTC. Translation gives CPTSSVPSGGGDEQFF.

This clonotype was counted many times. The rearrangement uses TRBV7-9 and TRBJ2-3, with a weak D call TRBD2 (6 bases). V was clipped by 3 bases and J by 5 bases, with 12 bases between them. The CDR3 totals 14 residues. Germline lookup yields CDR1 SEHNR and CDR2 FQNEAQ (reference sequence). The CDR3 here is CASSLEGGRDTQYF. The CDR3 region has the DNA TGTGCCAGCAGCTTGGAGGGTGGAAGAGATACGCAGTATTTT.

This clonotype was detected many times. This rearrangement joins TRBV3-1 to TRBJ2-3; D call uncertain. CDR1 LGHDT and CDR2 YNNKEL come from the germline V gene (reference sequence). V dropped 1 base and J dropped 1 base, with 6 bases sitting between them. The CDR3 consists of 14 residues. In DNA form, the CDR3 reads TGTGCCAGCAGCCAAGGGCCTCGCACAGATACGCAGTATTTT. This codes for CASSQGPRTDTQYF.

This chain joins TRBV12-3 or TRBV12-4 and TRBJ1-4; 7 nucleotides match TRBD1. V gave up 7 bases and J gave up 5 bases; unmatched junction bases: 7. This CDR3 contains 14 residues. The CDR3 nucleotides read TGTGCCAGCATGAGGGGGCTGGGAAATGAAAAACTGTTTTTT. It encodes CASMRGLGNEKLFF.